These 30 T cell receptor beta chains share one sample of origin, sequenced in a study of vaccination and CD4 T cells after COVID-19. These receptors have no identified antigens. An Oncomine TCR Beta short-read assay was used to sequence the DNA from cultured CD4+ T cells. Via MiXCR, TCRdb re-called the PCR reads, giving one row per CDR3 protein. The repertoire holds 20,000 to 25,000 distinct CDR3 sequences, with approximately 61% as singletons. This sample's treatment: approximately nine-day PBMC culture with coronavirus spike peptide pools or control peptides (ViraFEST assay). Sequenced material: CD4+ T cells from blood, cultured in vitro. The receptor source for this set is a human donor who had recovered from COVID-19.

CDR3 amino acids: CAISETGNYGYTF. The DNA for the CDR3 is TGTGCCATCAGTGAGACAGGGAACTATGGCTACACCTTC. The genes are TRBV10-3 and TRBJ1-2; possibly TRBD1 for D (6 bases). Germline assignment: CDR1 ENHRY and CDR2 SYGVKD. This CDR3 comprises 13 residues. The V end was cut by 2 bases, the J end by 2 bases, with 6 bases between.

The J gene is TRBJ2-5, the V gene TRBV30, with D unresolved. Trimming stripped 4 bases from V and 5 bases from J, with 11 bases between. The CDR3 length is 12 residues. Germline V gene data show CDR1 as GTSNPN and CDR2 as SVGIG (reference sequence). The CDR3 nucleotides read TGTGCCTGGAACGAATACATGGAGACCCAGTACTTC. Translation: CAWNEYMETQYF.

The CDR3 DNA reads as TGTGCCAGCAGCTGGGGGTATAGCGGGGATAACACCGGGGAGCTGTTTTTT. It yields the protein CASSWGYSGDNTGELFF. The chain has TRBV5-4 and TRBJ2-2; 8 bases map to TRBD2. The CDR3 totals 17 residues. Germline CDR1 SGHNT, CDR2 YYREEE (reference sequence). V lost 3 bases to trimming and J lost 2 bases; unmatched junction nucleotides: 9.

The sample holds a few counts of this clonotype. This chain links TRBV20-1 with TRBJ1-1; tentatively, D is TRBD1 (5 bases). Between the trimmed V and J ends, which lost 2 bases and 4 bases, there was a span of 11 bases. Germline V gene sequence: CDR1 DFQATT, CDR2 SNEGSKA (reference sequence). The CDR3 is made up of 13 amino acids. CDR3 bases: TGCAGTGCTAGACAGGGTGGGAGCACTGAAGCTTTCTTT. Amino acids: CSARQGGSTEAFF.

This clonotype came up once. The chain carries TRBV30 and TRBJ2-2, with a possible D match to TRBD1 (6 bases). The CDR3 has 15 residues. Germline CDR1 reads GTSNPN; CDR2 reads SVGIG (reference sequence). Trimming took off 3 bases at V and 1 base at J, with 12 bases between the two ends. CDR3 in amino acids: CAWRQGFRNTGELFF. The CDR3 DNA reads as TGTGCCTGGAGACAGGGATTTAGGAACACCGGGGAGCTGTTTTTT.

This chain uses TRBV6-1 with TRBJ2-7, with 7 bases that match TRBD1. The CDR3 spans 14 residues. Per the germline V gene, CDR1 is MNHNS and CDR2 is SASEGT. The trim removed 3 bases at V and 5 bases at J, leaving 7 bases unmatched. The chain's CDR3 is CASSEKGGADEQYF. In DNA form, the CDR3 reads TGTGCCAGCAGTGAGAAAGGGGGCGCGGACGAGCAGTACTTC.

The chain has TRBV12-3 or TRBV12-4 and TRBJ2-3, with TRBD2 identical over 7 bases. The junction had 11 bases not matched to a gene; V was cut back by 5 bases and J by 0 bases. The CDR3 runs to 17 residues. The CDR3 nucleotides are TGTGCCAGCAGTCGGCAGGTGACTAGCCGGAGCACAGATACGCAGTATTTT. It encodes CASSRQVTSRSTDTQYF.

The chain is built from TRBV29-1 and TRBJ2-3; TRBD2 is a possible D gene (6 bases). This CDR3 has 14 residues. Germline CDR1 reads SQVTM; CDR2 reads ANQGSEA. Trimming took off 7 bases at V and 5 bases at J, with 19 bases between the two ends. The DNA for the CDR3 is TGCAGCGCCCGGCGGGGCATTGGGGGAGATACGCAGTATTTT. This gives the protein CSARRGIGGDTQYF.

This chain links TRBV7-9 with TRBJ2-5, with 9 bases fitting TRBD2. Germline CDR1 is SEHNR and CDR2 is FQNEAQ (reference sequence). The J segment lost 3 bases and the V segment lost 5 bases, leaving 4 bases of the junction unmatched. This CDR3 has 14 amino acids. The CDR3 spells CASSRGGGEETQYF. The CDR3 DNA is TGTGCCAGCAGCCGCGGGGGGGGAGAAGAGACCCAGTACTTC.

A few counts support this clonotype. This rearrangement joins TRBV20-1 to TRBJ2-7, with 14 positions matching TRBD2. This CDR3 is built from 13 residues. Germline V gene lookup returns CDR1 DFQATT and CDR2 SNEGSKA (reference sequence). Unmatched junction bases numbered 2, after V lost 3 bases and J lost 7 bases. The DNA of the CDR3 is TGCAGTGCTAGGGGACTAGCGGGGGAGGAGCAGTACTTC. Its translation is CSARGLAGEEQYF.

The genes are TRBV20-1 and TRBJ2-5; D is tentatively TRBD1 or TRBD2 (7 bases each). Germline V gene data show CDR1 as DFQATT and CDR2 as SNEGSKA (reference sequence). V lost 1 base and J 2 bases, leaving 11 bases between the germline ends. CDR3 size: 14 residues. Written as DNA, the CDR3 is TGCAGTGCTAGAGGGGGGGGACAGCAAGAGACCCAGTACTTC. This translates into CSARGGGQQETQYF.

The chain is built from TRBV6-1 and TRBJ2-7; 7 bases match TRBD1. V trimming: 5 bases; J trimming: 9 bases; junction bases outside the gene matches: 13. CDR3 length: 14 amino acids. Looked up from germline, CDR1 is MNHNS and CDR2 is SASEGT. The chain's CDR3 is CASSLRDSSRVQYF. In DNA, the CDR3 is TGTGCCAGCAGTCTCCGGGACAGCAGCCGTGTGCAGTACTTC.

The chain carries TRBV20-1 and TRBJ2-1; a possible D gene is TRBD1 (6 bases). V lost 5 bases and J lost 6, with 17 bases in between. CDR3 length: 14 amino acids. Germline CDR1 is DFQATT and CDR2 is SNEGSKA (reference sequence). This chain's CDR3 is CSAPRDNLANEQFF. Here the CDR3 DNA reads TGCAGTGCTCCCCGGGACAACCTAGCCAATGAGCAGTTCTTC.

The chain recombines TRBV11-2 with TRBJ2-4, with D unclear. This CDR3 region has 14 residues. Looked up from germline, CDR1 is SGHAT and CDR2 is FQNNGV. V was cut by 4 bases and J by 0 bases, with 7 bases left in between. The DNA of the CDR3 is TGTGCCAGCAGCTCCAGGCTAGCCAAAAACATTCAGTACTTC. Protein: CASSSRLAKNIQYF.

In this sample, this clonotype turned up a few times. V and J are TRBV30 and TRBJ1-5; D remains unclear. The CDR3 covers 13 residues. Germline CDR1 and CDR2: GTSNPN and SVGIG (reference sequence). Trimming took off 0 bases at V and 5 bases at J, with 8 bases between the two ends. CDR3 loop: CAWSVGRDQPQHF. The CDR3 DNA is TGTGCCTGGAGTGTTGGGAGGGATCAGCCCCAGCATTTT.

This clonotype was observed a single time. The genes are TRBV20-1 and TRBJ2-7, with D possibly TRBD1 on 5 matching bases. Germline V gene data show CDR1 as DFQATT and CDR2 as SNEGSKA (reference sequence). This CDR3 comprises 13 residues. Trimming stripped 5 bases from V and 3 bases from J, with 14 bases between. This chain's CDR3 is CSAQLGHGYEQYF. Here the CDR3 DNA reads TGCAGTGCTCAATTAGGACATGGCTACGAGCAGTACTTC.

The chain combines TRBV9 with TRBJ1-1, with D possibly matching TRBD1 (5 bases). V lost 4 bases, J lost 6 bases, and 16 bases lay in between. CDR1 SGDLS and CDR2 YYNGEE come from the germline V gene. CDR3 size: 14 residues. DNA of the CDR3: TGTGCCAGCAGCCTTCAGGGACGGCTCTCTGAAGCTTTCTTT. Protein: CASSLQGRLSEAFF.

V is TRBV30 and J is TRBJ2-2, with D possibly TRBD1 on 5 matching bases. The length of the CDR3 is 14 residues. Germline V lookup: CDR1 GTSNPN, CDR2 SVGIG (reference sequence). The V end was cut by 2 bases, the J end by 3 bases, with 10 bases between. The CDR3 coding sequence is TGTGCCTGGAGTTCCAGGGTCGACACCGGGGAGCTGTTTTTT. Its translation is CAWSSRVDTGELFF.

This clonotype appeared once. The CDR3, as DNA: TGCGCCAGCACCCGAGGAGGGAGCTCCTACGAGCAGTACTTC. The encoded protein is CASTRGGSSYEQYF. V usage is TRBV5-1 and J usage is TRBJ2-7; possibly TRBD2 for D (6 bases). V lost 6 bases and J lost 0, with 13 bases in between. Germline loops: CDR1 SGHRS, CDR2 YFSETQ. This CDR3 region has 14 residues. The full variable domain, in which reference TRBV5-1 and TRBJ2-7 provide the parts outside the CDR3, is KAGVTQTPRYLIKTRGQQVTLSCSPISGHRSVSWYQQTPGQGLQFLFEYFSETQRNKGNFPGRFSGRQFSNSRSEMNVSTLELGDSALYLCASTRGGSSYEQYFGPGTRLTVT.

V is TRBV10-1 and J is TRBJ1-5; TRBD1 matches at 7 bases. With 1 base clipped from V and 4 bases from J, the junction kept 10 bases outside the gene matches. The CDR3 sequence is 17 residues long. Germline loops: CDR1 WNHNN, CDR2 SYGVQD (reference sequence). CDR3 amino acids: CASSELPPGTVNQPQHF. The DNA of the CDR3 is TGCGCCAGCAGTGAGTTGCCCCCTGGGACAGTGAATCAGCCCCAGCATTTT.

This sequence joins TRBV29-1 and TRBJ2-2; 9 bases map to TRBD1. The CDR3 sequence is 14 residues long. Germline CDR1 SQVTM, CDR2 ANQGSEA. V was pared by 5 bases and J by 4 bases, with 5 bases of the junction left unmatched. The CDR3 bases are TGCAGCGTTCGAACAGGGGGCGGCACCGGGGAGCTGTTTTTT. Translating gives CSVRTGGGTGELFF.

The rearrangement joins TRBV2 to TRBJ2-7; no clear D. The CDR3 consists of 13 residues. Germline V gene lookup returns CDR1 SNHLY and CDR2 FYNNEI. The V end was cut by 7 bases, the J end by 1 base, with 11 bases between. CDR3 bases: TGTGCCAGCACCTGGACCGTATCCTACGAGCAGTACTTC. This translates into CASTWTVSYEQYF.

The V and J genes are TRBV24-1 and TRBJ1-2; the D is unclear. The length of the CDR3 is 13 residues. The V end lost 3 bases, the J end lost 6 bases, and 10 bases lay between the germline ends. The germline V gene encodes CDR1 KGHDR and CDR2 SFDVKD. In DNA form, the CDR3 reads TGTGCCACCAGTGATAGAGGGTACAATGGCTACACCTTC. This encodes CATSDRGYNGYTF.

V is TRBV6-1 and J is TRBJ2-3; D unclear. Germline loops: CDR1 MNHNS, CDR2 SASEGT. The CDR3 is made up of 14 amino acids. Trimming removed 5 bases at V and 4 bases at J, with 13 bases between. The CDR3 DNA follows: TGTGCCAGCAGTCTCCTCCTTAGGGCAGATACGCAGTATTTT. Its translation is CASSLLLRADTQYF.

V is TRBV30 and J is TRBJ2-1, with 8 bases matching TRBD2. V shed 5 bases and J 4 bases; nucleotides not matched to a gene: 13. The CDR3 extends over 16 amino acids. Per the germline V gene, CDR1 is GTSNPN and CDR2 is SVGIG (reference sequence). Written as DNA, the CDR3 is TGTGCCTGGGCCCGGGGACTGGCGGGGGGTTACAATGAGCAGTTCTTC. This codes for CAWARGLAGGYNEQFF.

This clonotype was seen only a few times. CDR3: CASSLGRGYGYTF. The CDR3 DNA is TGTGCCAGCAGTTTAGGTCGAGGGTATGGCTACACCTTC. This chain joins TRBV12-3 or TRBV12-4 and TRBJ1-2; no firm D call. This CDR3 is built from 13 residues. V lost 1 base to trimming and J lost 5 bases, with 8 bases between them.

CDR3 in DNA: TGTGCCAGCAGTGAAAGTTGGGGGATGAACACTGAAGCTTTCTTT. Protein: CASSESWGMNTEAFF. This chain uses TRBV6-1 with TRBJ1-1; D perhaps matches TRBD1 (5 bases). This CDR3 comprises 15 residues. Germline values: CDR1 MNHNS, CDR2 SASEGT. The germline V and J ends were trimmed by 2 bases and 0 bases, with 10 bases remaining between them.

This clonotype has a handful of counts. The DNA for the CDR3 is TGTGCCAGCAGCTTATCCAGGGGGCAATGGGGCTACACCTTC. It encodes CASSLSRGQWGYTF. V gene TRBV7-2 combines with J gene TRBJ1-2; TRBD1 matches at 8 bases. The CDR3 runs to 14 residues. Germline values: CDR1 SGHTA, CDR2 FQGNSA. V shed 2 bases, J shed 8 bases, and the junction held 7 bases outside the gene matches.

V usage is TRBV11-2 and J usage is TRBJ1-1; D uncertain. The CDR3 consists of 13 residues. Per the germline V gene, CDR1 is SGHAT and CDR2 is FQNNGV. V lost 0 bases and J lost 6, with 8 bases in between. The CDR3 region has the DNA TGTGCCAGCAGCTTAGATGGACGGTCTGAAGCTTTCTTT. Translated, it gives CASSLDGRSEAFF. Full variable domain (remainder filled in from reference TRBV11-2 and TRBJ1-1): EAGVAQSPRYKIIEKRQSVAFWCNPISGHATLYWYQQILGQGPKLLIQFQNNGVVDDSQLPKDRFSAERLKGVDSTLKIQPAKLEDSAVYLCASSLDGRSEAFFGQGTRLTVV.

The J gene is TRBJ2-2, the V gene TRBV19; D uncertain. V dropped 3 bases and J dropped 0 bases, with 8 bases sitting between them. CDR1 is LNHDA and CDR2 is SQIVND in the germline V gene (reference sequence). This CDR3 is built from 15 residues. CDR3 loop: CASSIRTANTGELFF. The DNA for the CDR3 is TGTGCCAGTAGTATTAGAACGGCGAACACCGGGGAGCTGTTTTTT.